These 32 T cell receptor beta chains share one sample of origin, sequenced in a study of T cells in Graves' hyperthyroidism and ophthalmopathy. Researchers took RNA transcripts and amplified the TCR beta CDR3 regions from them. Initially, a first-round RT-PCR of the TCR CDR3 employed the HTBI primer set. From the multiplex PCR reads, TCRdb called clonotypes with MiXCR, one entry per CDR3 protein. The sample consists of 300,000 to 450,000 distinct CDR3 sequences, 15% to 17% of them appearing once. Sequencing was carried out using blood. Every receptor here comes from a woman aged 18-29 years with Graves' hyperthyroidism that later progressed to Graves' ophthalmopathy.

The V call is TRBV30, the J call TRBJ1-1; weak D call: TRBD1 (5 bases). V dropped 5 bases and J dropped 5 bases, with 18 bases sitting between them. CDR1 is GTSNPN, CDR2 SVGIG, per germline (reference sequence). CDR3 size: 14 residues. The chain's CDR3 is CAWRGGRVLTEAFF. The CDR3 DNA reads TGTGCCTGGCGAGGCGGCAGGGTTCTTACTGAAGCTTTCTTT.

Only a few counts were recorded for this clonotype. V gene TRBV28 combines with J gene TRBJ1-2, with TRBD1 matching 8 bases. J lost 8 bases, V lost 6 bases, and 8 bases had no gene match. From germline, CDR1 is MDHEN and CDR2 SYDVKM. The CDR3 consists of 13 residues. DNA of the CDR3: TGTGCCAGCAGGCTCAGGGGGCTGGGCGGCTACACCTTC. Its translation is CASRLRGLGGYTF.

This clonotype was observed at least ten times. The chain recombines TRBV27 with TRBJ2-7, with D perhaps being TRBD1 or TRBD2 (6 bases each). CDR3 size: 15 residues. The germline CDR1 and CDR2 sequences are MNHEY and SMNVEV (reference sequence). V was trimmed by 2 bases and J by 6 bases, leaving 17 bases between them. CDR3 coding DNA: TGTGCCAGCAGTTTACGGGGGCGCGGGGTCCGCGAGCAGTACTTC. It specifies CASSLRGRGVREQYF.

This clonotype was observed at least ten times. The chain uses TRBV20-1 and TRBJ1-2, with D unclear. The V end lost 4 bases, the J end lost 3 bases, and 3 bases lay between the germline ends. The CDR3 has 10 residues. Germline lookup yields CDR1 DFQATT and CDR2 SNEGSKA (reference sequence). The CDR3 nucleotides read TGCAGTGCTAATTACTATGGCTACACCTTC. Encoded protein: CSANYYGYTF.

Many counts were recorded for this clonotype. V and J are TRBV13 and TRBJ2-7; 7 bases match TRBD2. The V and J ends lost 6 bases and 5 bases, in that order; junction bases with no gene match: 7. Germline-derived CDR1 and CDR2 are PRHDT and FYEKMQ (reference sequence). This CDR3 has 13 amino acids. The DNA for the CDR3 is TGTGCCAGCAGTGGGACGGGGAGGGACGAGCAGTACTTC. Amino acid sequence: CASSGTGRDEQYF. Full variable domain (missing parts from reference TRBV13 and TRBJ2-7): AAGVIQSPRHLIKEKRETATLKCYPIPRHDTVYWYQQGPGQDPQFLISFYEKMQSDKGSIPDRFSAQQFSDYHSELNMSSLELGDSALYFCASSGTGRDEQYFGPGTRLTVT.

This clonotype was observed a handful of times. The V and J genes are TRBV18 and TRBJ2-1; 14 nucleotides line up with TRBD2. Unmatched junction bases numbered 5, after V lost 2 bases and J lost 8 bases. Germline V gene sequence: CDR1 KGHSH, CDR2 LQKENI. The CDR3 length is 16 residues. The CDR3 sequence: CASSPTGTSGRDEQFF. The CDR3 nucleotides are TGTGCCAGCTCACCAACCGGGACTAGCGGGAGAGATGAGCAGTTCTTC.

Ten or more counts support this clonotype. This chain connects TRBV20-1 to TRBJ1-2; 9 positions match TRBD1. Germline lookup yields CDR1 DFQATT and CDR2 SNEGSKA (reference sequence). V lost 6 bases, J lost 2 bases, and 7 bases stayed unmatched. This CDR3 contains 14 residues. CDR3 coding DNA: TGCAGTGCCCCCGACAGGGGGGTAAACTATGGCTACACCTTC. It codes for CSAPDRGVNYGYTF.

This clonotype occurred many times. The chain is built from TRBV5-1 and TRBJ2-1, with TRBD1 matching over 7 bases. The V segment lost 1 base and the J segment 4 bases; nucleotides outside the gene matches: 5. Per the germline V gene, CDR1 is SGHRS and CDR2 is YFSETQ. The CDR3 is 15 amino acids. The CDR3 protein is CASSLQGEGYNEQFF. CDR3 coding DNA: TGCGCCAGCAGCTTGCAGGGGGAAGGATACAATGAGCAGTTCTTC.

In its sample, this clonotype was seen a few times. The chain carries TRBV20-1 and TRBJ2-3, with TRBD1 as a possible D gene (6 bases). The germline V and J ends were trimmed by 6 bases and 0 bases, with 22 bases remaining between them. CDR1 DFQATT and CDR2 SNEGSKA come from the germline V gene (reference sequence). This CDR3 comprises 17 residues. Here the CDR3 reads CSATKGTKLSSTDTQYF. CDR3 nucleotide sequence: TGCAGTGCCACCAAAGGGACAAAATTATCTAGCACAGATACGCAGTATTTT.

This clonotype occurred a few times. Here the CDR3 DNA reads TGTGCCAGCAGCTTGCCCCCGACAGGCGACCTACAAGAGACCCAGTACTTC. It translates to CASSLPPTGDLQETQYF. The chain has TRBV7-8 and TRBJ2-5; D is perhaps TRBD1 (6 bases). Trimming pared 3 bases from V and 2 bases from J, leaving 19 bases between. This CDR3 region has 17 residues. Germline V gene data show CDR1 as SGHVS and CDR2 as FQNEAQ.

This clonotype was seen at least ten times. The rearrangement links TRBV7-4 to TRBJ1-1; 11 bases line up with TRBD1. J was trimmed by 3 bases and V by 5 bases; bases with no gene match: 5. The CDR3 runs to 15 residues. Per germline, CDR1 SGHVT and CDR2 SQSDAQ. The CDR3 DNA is TGTGCCAGCAGCCCCTTGGGACAGGGGGACACTGAAGCTTTCTTT. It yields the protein CASSPLGQGDTEAFF.

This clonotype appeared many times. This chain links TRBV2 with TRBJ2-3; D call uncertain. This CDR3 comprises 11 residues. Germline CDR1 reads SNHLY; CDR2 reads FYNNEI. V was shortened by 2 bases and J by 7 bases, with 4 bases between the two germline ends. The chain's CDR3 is CASSERNTQYF. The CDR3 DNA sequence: TGTGCCAGCAGTGAACGTAATACGCAGTATTTT.

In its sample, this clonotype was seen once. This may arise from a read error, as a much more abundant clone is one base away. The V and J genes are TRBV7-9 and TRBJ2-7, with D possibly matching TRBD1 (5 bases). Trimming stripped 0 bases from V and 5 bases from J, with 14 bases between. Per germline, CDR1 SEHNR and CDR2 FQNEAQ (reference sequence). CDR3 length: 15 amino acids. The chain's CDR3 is CASSLAQGTHHEQYF. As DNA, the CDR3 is TGTGCCAGCAGCTTAGCGCAGGGAACTCACCACGAGCAGTACTTC.

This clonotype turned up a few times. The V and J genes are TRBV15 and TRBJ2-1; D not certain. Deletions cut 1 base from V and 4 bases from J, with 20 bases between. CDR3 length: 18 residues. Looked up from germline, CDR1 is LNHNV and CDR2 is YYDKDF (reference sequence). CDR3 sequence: CATSRGPTGSLIYNEQFF. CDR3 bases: TGTGCCACCAGCAGAGGGCCGACCGGGTCCCTTATTTACAATGAGCAGTTCTTC.

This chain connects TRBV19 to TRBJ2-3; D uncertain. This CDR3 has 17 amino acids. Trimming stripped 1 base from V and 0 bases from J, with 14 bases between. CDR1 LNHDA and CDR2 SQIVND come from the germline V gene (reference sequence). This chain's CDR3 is CASSIAAIGFSTDTQYF. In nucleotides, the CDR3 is TGTGCCAGTAGTATAGCGGCGATCGGGTTCAGCACAGATACGCAGTATTTT.

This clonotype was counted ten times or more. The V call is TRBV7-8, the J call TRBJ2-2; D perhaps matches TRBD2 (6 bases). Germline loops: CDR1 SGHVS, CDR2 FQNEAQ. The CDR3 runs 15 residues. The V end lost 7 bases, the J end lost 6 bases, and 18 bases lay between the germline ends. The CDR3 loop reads CASITLGGSPGELFF. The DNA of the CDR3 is TGTGCCAGCATCACGCTGGGAGGATCCCCCGGGGAGCTGTTTTTT.

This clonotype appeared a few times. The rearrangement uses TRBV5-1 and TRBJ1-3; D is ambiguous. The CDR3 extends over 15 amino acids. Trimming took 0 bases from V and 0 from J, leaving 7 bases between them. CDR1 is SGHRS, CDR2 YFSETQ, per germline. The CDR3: CASSLAGVSGNTIYF. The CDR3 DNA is TGCGCCAGCAGCTTGGCGGGAGTCTCTGGAAACACCATATATTTT.

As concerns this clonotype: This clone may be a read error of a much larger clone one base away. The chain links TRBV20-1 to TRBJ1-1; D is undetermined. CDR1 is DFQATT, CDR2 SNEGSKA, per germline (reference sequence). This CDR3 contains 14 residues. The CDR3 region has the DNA TGCAGTGCTAGAGATTTCGCAGACAACACTGAAGCTTGCTTT. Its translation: CSARDFADNTEACF.

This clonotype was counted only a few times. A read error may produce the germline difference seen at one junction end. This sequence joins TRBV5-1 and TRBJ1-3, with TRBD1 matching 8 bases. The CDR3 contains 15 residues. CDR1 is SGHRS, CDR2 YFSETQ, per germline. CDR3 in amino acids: CASSQGAAGGNTIYF. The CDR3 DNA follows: TGCGCCAGTAGCCAGGGGGCAGCCGGAGGAAACACTATATATTTT.

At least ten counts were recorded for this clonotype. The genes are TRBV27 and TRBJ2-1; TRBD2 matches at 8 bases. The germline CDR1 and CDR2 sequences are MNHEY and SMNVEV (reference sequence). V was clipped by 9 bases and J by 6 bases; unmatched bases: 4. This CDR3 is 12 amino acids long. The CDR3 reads CASMGLVNEQFF. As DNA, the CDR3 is TGTGCCAGTATGGGACTAGTCAATGAGCAGTTCTTC.

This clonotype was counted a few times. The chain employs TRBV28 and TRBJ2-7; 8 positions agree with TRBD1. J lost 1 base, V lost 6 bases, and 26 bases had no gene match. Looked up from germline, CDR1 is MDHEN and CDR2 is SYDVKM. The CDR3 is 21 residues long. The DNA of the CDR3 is TGTGCCAGCAGCTCCTTAACATGGGCAGGGGGCTTAGGGCGGTCTTCCTACGAGCAGTACTTC. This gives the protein CASSSLTWAGGLGRSSYEQYF.

The CDR3 nucleotides read TGTGCCAGCAGTTTAGTACAGGGGGATAATTCACCCCTCCACTTT. Its protein is CASSLVQGDNSPLHF. V usage is TRBV12-3 or TRBV12-4 and J usage is TRBJ1-6, with TRBD1 identical over 8 bases. The CDR3 length is 15 residues. V shed 1 base and J 5 bases; nucleotides not matched to a gene: 1.

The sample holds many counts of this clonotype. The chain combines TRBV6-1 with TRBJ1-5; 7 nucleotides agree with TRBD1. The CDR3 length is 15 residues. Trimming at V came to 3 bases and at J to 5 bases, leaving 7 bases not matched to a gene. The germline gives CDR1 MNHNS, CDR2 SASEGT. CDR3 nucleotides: TGTGCCAGCAGTGAGAAGACAGGGTCGTATCAGCCCCAGCATTTT. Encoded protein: CASSEKTGSYQPQHF.

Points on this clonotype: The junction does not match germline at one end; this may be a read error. The CDR3 protein is CAGRPTGERLDGYTF. Written as DNA, the CDR3 is TGTGCCGGCAGACCGACAGGGGAAAGGTTGGATGGCTACACCTTC. The chain uses TRBV27 and TRBJ1-2; 8 bases align to TRBD1. CDR1 is MNHEY, CDR2 SMNVEV, per germline (reference sequence). The CDR3 runs to 15 residues.

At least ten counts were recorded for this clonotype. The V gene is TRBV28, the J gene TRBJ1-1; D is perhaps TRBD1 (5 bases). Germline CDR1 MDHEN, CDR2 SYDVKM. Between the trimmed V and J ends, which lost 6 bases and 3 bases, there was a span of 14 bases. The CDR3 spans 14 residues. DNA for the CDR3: TGTGCCAGCAGACTCAGTACAGGAGACACTGAAGCTTTCTTT. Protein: CASRLSTGDTEAFF.

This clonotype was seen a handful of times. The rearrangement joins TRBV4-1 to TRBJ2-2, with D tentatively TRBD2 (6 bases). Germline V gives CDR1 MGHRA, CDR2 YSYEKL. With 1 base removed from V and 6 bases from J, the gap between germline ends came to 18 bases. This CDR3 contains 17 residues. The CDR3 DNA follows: TGCGCCAGCAGCCAAGGGAGGGGTAGGGTAGGTCCCGGGGAGCTGTTTTTT. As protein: CASSQGRGRVGPGELFF.

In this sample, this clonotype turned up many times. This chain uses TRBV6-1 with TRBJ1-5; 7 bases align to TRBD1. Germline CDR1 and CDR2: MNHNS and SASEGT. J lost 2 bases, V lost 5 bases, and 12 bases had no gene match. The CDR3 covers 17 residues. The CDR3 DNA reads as TGTGCCAGCAGTCAGGGGGTCTCTGGGGAAGGCAATCAGCCCCAGCATTTT. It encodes CASSQGVSGEGNQPQHF.

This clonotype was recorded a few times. The CDR3 region has the DNA TGTGCCAGCAGGGAGCGGGGACTAGCGGGATTCACCGGGGAGCTGTTTTTT. This codes for CASRERGLAGFTGELFF. This chain links TRBV7-9 with TRBJ2-2; 13 bases line up with TRBD2. Germline loops: CDR1 SEHNR, CDR2 FQNEAQ (reference sequence). The CDR3 runs to 17 residues. V lost 6 bases to trimming and J lost 4 bases; unmatched junction nucleotides: 8.

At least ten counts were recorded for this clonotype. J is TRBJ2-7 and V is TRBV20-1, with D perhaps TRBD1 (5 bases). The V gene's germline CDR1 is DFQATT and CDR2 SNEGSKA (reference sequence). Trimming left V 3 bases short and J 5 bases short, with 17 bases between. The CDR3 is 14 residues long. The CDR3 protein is CSARVRVGKHEQYF. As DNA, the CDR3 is TGCAGTGCTAGGGTCAGGGTAGGTAAGCACGAGCAGTACTTC.

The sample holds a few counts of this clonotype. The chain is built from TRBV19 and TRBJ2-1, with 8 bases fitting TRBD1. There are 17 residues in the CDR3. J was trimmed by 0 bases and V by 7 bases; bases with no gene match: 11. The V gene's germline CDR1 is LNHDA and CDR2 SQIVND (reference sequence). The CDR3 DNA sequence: TGTGCCAGTACCGAAATCGCCGGGACAGGCTCCTACAATGAGCAGTTCTTC. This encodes CASTEIAGTGSYNEQFF.

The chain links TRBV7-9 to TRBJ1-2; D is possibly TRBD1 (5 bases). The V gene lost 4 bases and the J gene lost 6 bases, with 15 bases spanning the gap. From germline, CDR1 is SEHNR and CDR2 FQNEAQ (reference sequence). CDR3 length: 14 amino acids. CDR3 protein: CASSSSGTEDGYTF. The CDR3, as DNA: TGTGCCAGCAGCTCAAGTGGGACGGAAGATGGCTACACCTTC.

The CDR3 DNA sequence: TGTGCCAGCAGTTTAGGATTAGCGGGAGAGACGAACACCGGGGAGCTGTTTTTT. Residues: CASSLGLAGETNTGELFF. The chain joins TRBV28 to TRBJ2-2; 9 bases are shared with TRBD2. Trimming at V came to 2 bases and at J to 0 bases, leaving 7 bases not matched to a gene. Germline V gene lookup returns CDR1 MDHEN and CDR2 SYDVKM. The CDR3 is 18 amino acids.